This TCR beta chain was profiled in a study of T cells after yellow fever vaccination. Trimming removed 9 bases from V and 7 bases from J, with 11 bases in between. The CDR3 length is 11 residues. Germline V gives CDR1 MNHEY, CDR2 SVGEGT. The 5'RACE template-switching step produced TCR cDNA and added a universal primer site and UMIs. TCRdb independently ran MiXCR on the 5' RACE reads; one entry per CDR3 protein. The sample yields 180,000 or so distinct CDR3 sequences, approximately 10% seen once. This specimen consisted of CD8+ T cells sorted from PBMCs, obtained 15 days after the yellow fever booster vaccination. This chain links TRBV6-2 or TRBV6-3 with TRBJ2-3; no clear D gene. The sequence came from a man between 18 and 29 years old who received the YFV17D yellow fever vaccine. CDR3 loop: CASRVYNTQYF. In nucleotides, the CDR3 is TGTGCCAGTCGGGTCTATAATACGCAGTATTTT.